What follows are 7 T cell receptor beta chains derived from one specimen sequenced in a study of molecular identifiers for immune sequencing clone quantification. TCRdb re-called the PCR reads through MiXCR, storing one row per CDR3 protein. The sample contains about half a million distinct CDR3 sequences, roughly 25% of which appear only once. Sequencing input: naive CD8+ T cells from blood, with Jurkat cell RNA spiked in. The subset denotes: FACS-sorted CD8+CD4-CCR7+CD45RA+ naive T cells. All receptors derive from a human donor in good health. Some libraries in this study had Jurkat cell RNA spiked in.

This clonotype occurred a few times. The CDR3 protein is CASSPTFTPSGTDTQYF. The CDR3 DNA sequence: TGTGCCAGCAGTCCCACCTTTACACCCTCGGGCACAGATACGCAGTATTTT. The rearrangement joins TRBV12-3 or TRBV12-4 to TRBJ2-3; D call uncertain. The ends were cut back, 5 bases at V and 1 base at J, with 19 bases in the middle. This CDR3 comprises 17 residues.

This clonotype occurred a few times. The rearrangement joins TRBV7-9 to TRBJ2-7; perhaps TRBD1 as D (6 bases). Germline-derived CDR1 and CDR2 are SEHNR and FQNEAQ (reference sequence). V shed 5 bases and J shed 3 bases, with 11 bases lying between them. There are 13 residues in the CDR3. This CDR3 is CASSRTAFYEQYF. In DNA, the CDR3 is TGTGCCAGCAGCCGGACAGCATTCTACGAGCAGTACTTC.

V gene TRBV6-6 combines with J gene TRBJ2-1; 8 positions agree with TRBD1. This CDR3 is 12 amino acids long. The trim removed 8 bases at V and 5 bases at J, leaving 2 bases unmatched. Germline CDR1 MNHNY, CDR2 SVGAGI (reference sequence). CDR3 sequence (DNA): TGTGCCAGCGAGGGACAGGACAATGAGCAGTTCTTC. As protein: CASEGQDNEQFF.

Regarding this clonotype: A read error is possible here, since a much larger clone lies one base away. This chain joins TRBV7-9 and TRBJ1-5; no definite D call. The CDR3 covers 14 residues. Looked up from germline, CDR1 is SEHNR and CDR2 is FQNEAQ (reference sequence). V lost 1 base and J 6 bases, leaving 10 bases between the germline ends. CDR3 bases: TGTGCCAGCAGCTTAGATGCGGATACTCAGCCCCAGCATTTT. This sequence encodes CASSLDADTQPQHF.

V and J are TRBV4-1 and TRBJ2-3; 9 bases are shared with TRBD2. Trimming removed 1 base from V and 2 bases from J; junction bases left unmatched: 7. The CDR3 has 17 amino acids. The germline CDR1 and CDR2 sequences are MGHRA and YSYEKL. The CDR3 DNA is TGCGCCAGCAGCCAAGTTCCGACTAGCGGCTTCACAGATACGCAGTATTTT. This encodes CASSQVPTSGFTDTQYF.

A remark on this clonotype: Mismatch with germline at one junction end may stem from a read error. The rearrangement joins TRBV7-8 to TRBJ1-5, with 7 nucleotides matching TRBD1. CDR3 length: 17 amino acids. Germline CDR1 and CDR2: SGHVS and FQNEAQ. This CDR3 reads CASSFPQGQNSNQPPHF. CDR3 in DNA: TGTGCCAGCAGCTTCCCCCAGGGACAGAATAGCAATCAGCCCCCGCATTTT.

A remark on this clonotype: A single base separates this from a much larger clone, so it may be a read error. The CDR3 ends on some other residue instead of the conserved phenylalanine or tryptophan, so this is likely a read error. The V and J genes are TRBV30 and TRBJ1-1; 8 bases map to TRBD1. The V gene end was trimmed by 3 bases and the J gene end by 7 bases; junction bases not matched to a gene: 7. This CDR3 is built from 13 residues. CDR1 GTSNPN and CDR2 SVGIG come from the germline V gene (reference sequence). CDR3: CAWSEGQGYEAFL. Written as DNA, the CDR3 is TGTGCCTGGAGCGAAGGACAGGGTTATGAAGCTTTCCTT.